The present TCR beta chain was sequenced within a study of monozygotic twins with inflammatory bowel disease. Findings of the study overall: A reduction in TCRbeta diversity (inverse Simpson) was seen in IBD patients relative to healthy co-twins.

Every donor provided one blood sample measuring around 2.4 ml. There were roughly 3.5 ug of total RNA used for each TCR library. Eight separate reactions per sample yielded the cDNA. With the 5' RACE reads reprocessed, TCRdb shows one record per CDR3 protein and no DNA. The specimen's table records 300,000 to 400,000 distinct CDR3 sequences. In regard to this clonotype: Its antigen remains unknown.

There are 14 residues in the CDR3. Germline CDR1 and CDR2: DFQATT and SNEGSKA (reference sequence). V gene TRBV20-1 combines with J gene TRBJ2-3; TCRdb selects TRBD2, and the lack of DNA leaves this call unchecked. Sequencing input: blood. The receptor comes from a human donor with ulcerative colitis or Crohn's disease, or a healthy co-twin of an affected twin (not recorded which). This CDR3 reads CSARPAGGTDTQYF.